The clone carrying this TCR beta chain was recorded at least ten times. Its target is not known. These data come from a study of early T cells in non-severe SARS-CoV-2 infection. Study-level information: Unsorted whole-blood RNA was sequenced in bulk, leaving chains unpaired. General study points: VDJdb matches were skewed toward anti-spike CD8 T cell responses.

TCRdb reprocessed the 5' RACE reads with MiXCR, giving one entry per CDR3 protein. The data show 50,000 to 75,000 distinct CDR3 sequences, with more than 5.5% seen just once and roughly 3.5% held by the top ten. Germline CDR1 MDHEN, CDR2 SYDVKM. V shed 8 bases, J shed 4 bases, and the junction held 9 bases outside the gene matches. The CDR3 loop spans 14 amino acids. The chain couples TRBV28 to TRBJ2-7, with 9 bases aligning to TRBD2. This TCR came from an adult who was a healthcare worker with PCR-confirmed SARS-CoV-2 infection or an uninfected control (not recorded which). This specimen was whole blood, taken at baseline. The CDR3 sequence is CASRGVAGAYEQYF. The CDR3 nucleotides read TGTGCCAGCCGCGGAGTAGCGGGAGCTTACGAGCAGTACTTC.